Below are 6 T cell receptor beta chains sequenced from a single sample in a study of neurological immune-mediated disorders. TCRdb fed the 5' RACE reads into MiXCR, producing one record per CDR3 protein. The sample shows approximately 52,000 distinct CDR3 sequences, 3% to 4% of them seen only once. The sample consisted of PBMCs. These receptors were obtained from a man aged 40-49 years with multiple sclerosis.

This clonotype was seen many times. The J gene is TRBJ2-1, the V gene TRBV7-9, with 8 nucleotides matching TRBD1. CDR3 length equals 16 residues. Germline CDR1 is SEHNR and CDR2 is FQNEAQ (reference sequence). The V and J ends lost 5 bases and 2 bases, in that order; junction bases with no gene match: 8. DNA for the CDR3: TGTGCCAGCAGCCCAGGGCAGGGGGCGACCTACAATGAGCAGTTCTTC. As protein: CASSPGQGATYNEQFF.

This clonotype has ten or more counts. The chain couples TRBV20-1 to TRBJ2-7; 10 bases fit TRBD2. The CDR3 is 18 residues long. In germline, CDR1 is DFQATT, CDR2 SNEGSKA (reference sequence). The trim removed 0 bases at V and 2 bases at J, leaving 13 bases unmatched. CDR3 DNA sequence: TGCAGTGCTAGAGAGGGGGAGCGGGGGGGACGTACCCCCTACGAGCAGTACTTC. It yields the protein CSAREGERGGRTPYEQYF.

This clonotype was picked up a small number of times. One junction end does not reproduce the germline sequence, and a read error may be involved. This chain connects TRBV24-1 to TRBJ2-6; possibly TRBD1 for D (5 bases). This CDR3 has 17 residues. Germline V gene lookup returns CDR1 KGHDR and CDR2 SFDVKD. The CDR3 loop is CATSDPKVPSGAKVLTF. The CDR3 DNA reads TGTGCCACCAGTGATCCCAAAGTTCCCTCTGGGGCCAAAGTCCTGACTTTC.

This clonotype has at least ten counts. The chain uses TRBV3-1 and TRBJ2-5, with a tentative D call TRBD2 (6 bases). Germline V CDR1 and CDR2: LGHDT, YNNKEL (reference sequence). The CDR3 is 15 residues long. V was trimmed by 1 base and J by 2 bases, leaving 11 bases between them. CDR3 sequence reads: CASSQGGVRQETQYF. The CDR3 DNA sequence: TGTGCCAGCAGCCAAGGGGGGGTACGACAAGAGACCCAGTACTTC.

This clonotype has a count of ten or more. This chain uses TRBV5-6 with TRBJ2-3, with 7 bases fitting TRBD1. This CDR3 spans 14 amino acids. V shed 3 bases, J shed 0 bases, and the junction held 1 base outside the gene matches. Looked up from germline, CDR1 is SGHDT and CDR2 is YYEEEE. The CDR3 protein is CASSWGQSTDTQYF. In DNA form, the CDR3 reads TGTGCCAGCAGCTGGGGACAGAGCACAGATACGCAGTATTTT.

At least ten counts were recorded for this clonotype. The J gene is TRBJ2-7, the V gene TRBV6-5; no firm D call. Looked up from germline, CDR1 is MNHEY and CDR2 is SVGAGI. The CDR3 consists of 15 residues. V was clipped by 5 bases and J by 0 bases, with 14 bases between them. The CDR3, as DNA: TGTGCCAGCAGTCTGGACGGCATGAACTCCTACGAGCAGTACTTC. This sequence encodes CASSLDGMNSYEQYF.